The next 10 T cell receptor beta chains were all read from a single sample in a study of tumor and adjacent non-tumor tissue in lung cancer. Three rounds of nested PCR, following a modified ARM-PCR protocol, produced the TCRbeta library. TCRdb re-analysed the multiplex PCR reads in MiXCR, keeping a single row per CDR3 protein. The sample yields 40,000 or so distinct CDR3 sequences, approximately 61% seen once. No cell sorting was done before RNA was extracted from the tissue. More than 3 cm separated this lung sample from the edge of the tumor. The material sequenced was distant non-tumor lung tissue. All receptors come from a man aged 45-65 years with non-small cell lung cancer.

As concerns this clonotype: With a much larger clone just one base away, this may be a read error. The V and J genes are TRBV24-1 and TRBJ2-3, with 9 bases that match TRBD2. This CDR3 spans 14 amino acids. Germline V gives CDR1 KGHDR, CDR2 SFDVKD. CDR3 sequence (DNA): TGTGCCACTGAAGACGCGGGAGGGGCAGATAAGCAGTATTTT. It encodes CATEDAGGADKQYF.

As to this clonotype: A read error may account for a junction end that differs from germline. The V gene is TRBV6-1, the J gene TRBJ1-2; D is uncertain. CDR1 is MNHNS, CDR2 SASEGT, per germline. The CDR3 has 15 amino acids. The CDR3 sequence is CTSTPCPGEEYGYTF. CDR3 DNA: TGTACCAGCACCCCTTGCCCTGGGGAGGAGTATGGCTACACCTTC.

This clonotype was observed at least ten times. The V gene is TRBV12-3 or TRBV12-4, the J gene TRBJ2-7; 7 nucleotides line up with TRBD1. The CDR3 runs to 14 residues. V shed 1 base and J 9 bases; nucleotides not matched to a gene: 9. For the CDR3, the DNA is TGTGCCAGCAGTTTAGGAGGGACAGCCCTTGGGCAGTACTTC. This gives the protein CASSLGGTALGQYF.

As for this clonotype: A single base separates this from a much larger clone, so it may be a read error. The rearrangement links TRBV14 to TRBJ2-3; D remains ambiguous. This CDR3 is built from 15 residues. Germline V CDR1 and CDR2: SGHDN, FVKESK. DNA of the CDR3: TGTGCCAGCAGCCAAGCGCAGGCCGGGTTAGATAGGCAGTATTTT. Translated, it gives CASSQAQAGLDRQYF.

A note on this clonotype: A much larger clone lies a single base off, so this may be a read error. The CDR3 region is CASSLRGAGGELFF. The CDR3 DNA reads TGTGCCAGCAGCTTGCGGGGGGCTGGCGGGGAGCTGTTTTTT. The chain joins TRBV5-4 to TRBJ2-2; possibly TRBD2 for D (7 bases). Germline CDR1 SGHNT, CDR2 YYREEE (reference sequence). V was trimmed by 1 base and J by 7 bases, leaving 11 bases between them. This CDR3 has 14 residues.

A note on this clonotype: One end of the junction fails to match germline, which may point to a read error. This chain links TRBV29-1 with TRBJ2-5; unclear D gene. This CDR3 is built from 14 residues. Germline assignment: CDR1 SQVTM and CDR2 ANQGSEA. The CDR3 region is CSLEVARFQETQYF. The CDR3 DNA sequence: TGCAGCCTTGAAGTGGCCAGGTTTCAAGAGACTCAGTACTTC.

The chain carries TRBV5-1 and TRBJ2-7, with 8 bases matching TRBD1. The V gene end was trimmed by 9 bases and the J gene end by 3 bases; junction bases not matched to a gene: 14. From germline, CDR1 is SGHRS and CDR2 YFSETQ. This CDR3 spans 15 amino acids. The CDR3 nucleotides read TGCGCCAACAGGGAAGAGGACAGGGCGAACTACGAGCAGTACTTC. As protein: CANREEDRANYEQYF.

As regards this clonotype: This may be a read error, as it is one base from a much larger clone. V and J are TRBV29-1 and TRBJ2-7; D is perhaps TRBD1 or TRBD2 (6 bases each). CDR3 length: 13 amino acids. CDR1 is SQVTM and CDR2 is ANQGSEA in the germline V gene. CDR3 region: CGVTMGGSREQYF. Written as DNA, the CDR3 is TGCGGCGTTACCATGGGGGGCTCGAGAGAGCAGTACTTC.

The sample holds many counts of this clonotype. This chain connects TRBV12-5 to TRBJ2-1; D might be TRBD2 (6 bases). The CDR3 extends over 11 amino acids. From germline, CDR1 is LGHNT and CDR2 FRNRAP. Trimming cost V 6 bases and J 8 bases, with 8 bases left between them. Here the CDR3 DNA reads TGTGCTAGTGGGGGAGGCTATGAGCAGTTCTTC. Protein sequence: CASGGGYEQFF.

A note on this clonotype: This likely comes from a read error, as the CDR3 has no conserved phenylalanine or tryptophan at its end. The gene calls are TRBV28 and TRBJ2-1, with 7 bases fitting TRBD2. V shed 7 bases, J shed 6 bases, and the junction held 6 bases outside the gene matches. The CDR3 is made up of 13 amino acids. Germline CDR1 and CDR2: MDHEN and SYDVKM. The CDR3 bases are TGTGCCAGCACCCCGGGACTAAGCAATGAGCAGTTCCTC. Residues: CASTPGLSNEQFL.